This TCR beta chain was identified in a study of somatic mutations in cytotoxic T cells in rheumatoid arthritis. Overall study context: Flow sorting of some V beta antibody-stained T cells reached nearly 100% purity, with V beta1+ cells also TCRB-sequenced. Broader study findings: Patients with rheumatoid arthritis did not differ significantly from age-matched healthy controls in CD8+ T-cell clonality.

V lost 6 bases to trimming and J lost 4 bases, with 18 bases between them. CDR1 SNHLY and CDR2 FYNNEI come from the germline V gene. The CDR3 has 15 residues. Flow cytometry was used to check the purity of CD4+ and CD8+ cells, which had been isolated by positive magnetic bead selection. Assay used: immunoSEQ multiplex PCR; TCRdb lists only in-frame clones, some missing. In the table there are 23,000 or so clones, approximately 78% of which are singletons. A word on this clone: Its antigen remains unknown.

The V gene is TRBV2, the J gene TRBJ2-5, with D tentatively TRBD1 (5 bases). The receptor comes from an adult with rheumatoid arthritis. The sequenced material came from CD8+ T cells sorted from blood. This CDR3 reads CASRGTGSTLETQYF. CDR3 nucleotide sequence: TGTGCCAGCAGAGGAACAGGCTCGACCTTAGAGACCCAGTACTTC.